These 31 T cell receptor beta chains share one sample of origin, sequenced in a study of breast tumors, draining lymph nodes, adjacent tissues. One entry per CDR3 protein results from TCRdb running MiXCR on the multiplex PCR reads. Of 75,000 to 100,000 distinct CDR3 sequences listed, roughly a fifth are singletons. Samples came from axillary lymph nodes draining the breast cancer. The specimen sequenced was axillary lymph node tissue. These receptor sequences come from a female donor with breast cancer. Some clones in this sample may be carry-over from other donors' samples.

Turning to this clonotype: Since a much larger clone is just one base distant, this may be a read error. The rearrangement joins TRBV11-2 to TRBJ2-5; 12 nucleotides agree with TRBD2. The V gene end was trimmed by 1 base and the J gene end by 7 bases; junction bases not matched to a gene: 10. The germline CDR1 and CDR2 sequences are SGHAT and FQNNGV. The CDR3 sequence is 17 residues long. CDR3 loop: CASSLVTSGSSGGTQYF. The CDR3 bases are TGTGCCAGCAGCTTAGTGACTAGCGGGAGTTCAGGGGGGACCCAGTACTTC.

The chain couples TRBV5-6 to TRBJ2-1; D not resolved. V lost 2 bases to trimming and J lost 10 bases, with 7 bases between them. The CDR3 loop spans 11 amino acids. Germline V gene data show CDR1 as SGHDT and CDR2 as YYEEEE. The chain's CDR3 is CASSFSREQFF. CDR3 nucleotide sequence: TGTGCCAGCAGCTTCTCTAGGGAGCAGTTCTTC.

There are a few counts of this clonotype. This chain links TRBV3-1 with TRBJ2-7, with 11 bases that match TRBD1. J gave up 5 bases and V 4 bases, and 4 bases lay outside the gene matches. Per the germline V gene, CDR1 is LGHDT and CDR2 is YNNKEL (reference sequence). CDR3 size: 14 residues. The CDR3 DNA is TGTGCCAGCAGCCTGGGACAGGGGGAGGACGAGCAGTACTTC. The encoded protein is CASSLGQGEDEQYF.

This clonotype was detected many times. This chain connects TRBV15 to TRBJ2-4, with D unclear. Germline values: CDR1 LNHNV, CDR2 YYDKDF (reference sequence). The CDR3 totals 15 residues. V lost 2 bases and J lost 3, with 11 bases in between. The chain's CDR3 is CATSRSQSYKNIQYF. Here the CDR3 DNA reads TGTGCCACCAGCAGATCCCAAAGTTACAAAAACATTCAGTACTTC.

The table lists this clonotype with a few counts. The chain uses TRBV5-1 and TRBJ1-1; the D is unclear. The V end lost 4 bases, the J end lost 4 bases, and 11 bases lay between the germline ends. Looked up from germline, CDR1 is SGHRS and CDR2 is YFSETQ. CDR3 length equals 13 residues. Here the CDR3 reads CASSALVATEAFF. The DNA for the CDR3 is TGCGCCAGCAGCGCACTTGTCGCCACTGAAGCTTTCTTT.

This clonotype was recorded many times. No DNA is shown, since the ends of the CDR3 on it are uncertain; the CDR3 is the one TCRdb lists. The chain recombines TRBV28 with TRBJ2-7; TRBD2 is taken as the D call from the table, unchecked against the DNA. The germline gives CDR1 MDHEN, CDR2 SYDVKM. Both ends counted, the CDR3 spans 13 residues. CDR3 sequence reads: CASFGDGTIGKYF.

This clonotype came up many times. J is TRBJ2-3 and V is TRBV4-2, with 7 bases that match TRBD2. V trimming: 1 base; J trimming: 5 bases; junction bases outside the gene matches: 6. Germline V gene lookup returns CDR1 LGHNA and CDR2 YNFKEQ. The CDR3 sequence is 15 residues long. The chain's CDR3 is CASSQGAAGIDTQYF. The DNA of the CDR3 is TGTGCCAGCAGCCAAGGGGCAGCGGGAATAGATACGCAGTATTTT.

Ten or more counts support this clonotype. The chain employs TRBV12-3 or TRBV12-4 and TRBJ2-7; D remains ambiguous. This CDR3 is 14 amino acids long. V was cut by 5 bases and J by 0 bases, with 11 bases left in between. The CDR3: CASSKDGSSYEQYF. For the CDR3, the DNA is TGTGCCAGCAGTAAGGACGGTAGCTCCTACGAGCAGTACTTC.

A word on this clonotype: Being one base from a much bigger clone, this may be a read error. The rearrangement uses TRBV5-4 and TRBJ2-3, with D perhaps being TRBD1 or TRBD2 (5 bases each). CDR1 is SGHNT, CDR2 YYREEE, per germline (reference sequence). This CDR3 is built from 15 residues. CDR3 nucleotide sequence: TGTGCCAGCAGCTCGACTGGGGACCCCACAGGTACGCAGTATTTT. Its protein product is CASSSTGDPTGTQYF. Filled out from reference TRBV5-4 and TRBJ2-3, the complete variable domain reads ETGVTQSPTHLIKTRGQQVTLRCSSQSGHNTVSWYQQALGQGPQFIFQYYREEENGRGNFPPRFSGLQFPNYSSELNVNALELDDSALYLCASSSTGDPTGTQYFGPGTRLTVL.

This clonotype showed up many times. The J gene is TRBJ2-7, the V gene TRBV20-1; TRBD1 matches at 10 bases. The CDR3 spans 20 residues. J gave up 5 bases and V 3 bases, and 25 bases lay outside the gene matches. Germline V gene data show CDR1 as DFQATT and CDR2 as SNEGSKA (reference sequence). CDR3 region: CSASSMISGQGPLNGDEQYF. CDR3 in DNA: TGCAGTGCTAGCTCAATGATTTCGGGACAGGGGCCTCTGAATGGGGACGAGCAGTACTTC.

This clonotype was recorded many times. J is TRBJ1-4 and V is TRBV7-9; D unclear. The germline V gene has CDR1 SEHNR and CDR2 FQNEAQ (reference sequence). The CDR3 has 13 residues. V lost 4 bases, J lost 3 bases, and 6 bases lay in between. This CDR3 is CASSSGPNEKLFF. The CDR3 bases are TGTGCCAGCAGCTCCGGTCCTAATGAAAAACTGTTTTTT.

The table lists this clonotype with a count of one. This chain joins TRBV27 and TRBJ2-7; 8 nucleotides align to TRBD2. From germline, CDR1 is MNHEY and CDR2 SMNVEV (reference sequence). After removal of 5 bases from V and 1 base from J, the junction contained 13 bases not matched to a gene. The CDR3 runs 17 residues. CDR3 amino acids: CASSPRKTSERSYEQYF. As DNA, the CDR3 is TGTGCCAGCAGTCCCCGAAAGACTAGCGAGAGGTCCTACGAGCAGTACTTC.

This clonotype was picked up many times. The chain carries TRBV12-3 or TRBV12-4 and TRBJ2-5; TRBD2 matches at 9 bases. The ends lost 5 bases at V and 4 bases at J; junction bases unmatched: 8. This CDR3 region has 15 residues. The chain's CDR3 is CASSVIAGVGETQYF. In nucleotides, the CDR3 is TGTGCCAGCAGTGTTATAGCGGGAGTAGGAGAGACCCAGTACTTC.

This clonotype has more than one count but fewer than ten. A much larger clone differs by one base, so this may be a read error. The rearrangement links TRBV29-1 to TRBJ2-7; D gene ambiguous. In germline, CDR1 is SQVTM, CDR2 ANQGSEA. The CDR3 has 12 amino acids. V lost 4 bases and J lost 0, with 7 bases in between. The CDR3 reads CSVGASSYEQYF. CDR3 nucleotides: TGCAGCGTTGGGGCAAGCTCCTACGAGCAGTACTTC.

The J gene is TRBJ1-5, the V gene TRBV12-3 or TRBV12-4; D ambiguous. CDR3 length: 14 amino acids. V gave up 3 bases and J gave up 4 bases, with 10 bases separating them. CDR3 amino acids: CASSFGRENQPQHF. The CDR3 nucleotides read TGTGCCAGCAGTTTTGGCCGGGAGAATCAGCCCCAGCATTTT.

Details on this clonotype: The conserved closing phenylalanine or tryptophan is absent in this CDR3, likely reflecting a read error. This chain links TRBV6-6 with TRBJ2-5; no clear D. Germline V gene data show CDR1 as MNHNY and CDR2 as SVGAGI (reference sequence). The V and J ends lost 6 bases and 2 bases respectively, with 4 bases between them. The CDR3 is made up of 11 amino acids. CDR3 loop: CASSSQETQYS. The CDR3 bases are TGTGCCAGCAGCTCTCAAGAGACCCAGTACTCC.

In this sample, this clonotype turned up many times. The V call is TRBV4-1, the J call TRBJ2-2; the D is unclear. Trimming removed 0 bases from V and 4 bases from J, with 6 bases in between. CDR3 length: 14 amino acids. Germline CDR1 MGHRA, CDR2 YSYEKL. The CDR3 reads CASSQDSFTGELFF. In DNA, the CDR3 is TGCGCCAGCAGCCAAGATAGTTTCACCGGGGAGCTGTTTTTT.

Worth noting for this clonotype: A much larger clone differs from this one at a single base, so this may be a read error. The chain recombines TRBV6-1 with TRBJ1-2; D is ambiguous. The germline V gene has CDR1 MNHNS and CDR2 SASEGT. This CDR3 is built from 13 residues. The CDR3 DNA reads as TGTGCCAGCGGTGAAGTCCCCCATGATGGCTACACCTTC. This translates into CASGEVPHDGYTF.

At least ten counts were recorded for this clonotype. The chain uses TRBV7-2 and TRBJ1-2; D is possibly TRBD1 (6 bases). V lost 4 bases and J lost 2, with 11 bases in between. Germline lookup yields CDR1 SGHTA and CDR2 FQGNSA. CDR3 length: 14 amino acids. The CDR3 DNA sequence: TGTGCCAGCAGCTCGAAGGGGGGCAACTATGGCTACACCTTC. The encoded protein is CASSSKGGNYGYTF.

This clonotype was observed many times. CDR3 nucleotide sequence: TGCAGCGCTCAGCGGGAGGTCTTAGGAGAGCAGTTCTTC. This codes for CSAQREVLGEQFF. The V and J genes are TRBV29-1 and TRBJ2-1; 9 bases are a match to TRBD2. Germline V gives CDR1 SQVTM, CDR2 ANQGSEA. The CDR3 has 13 amino acids. The V gene end was trimmed by 7 bases and the J gene end by 10 bases; junction bases not matched to a gene: 11.

In this sample, this clonotype turned up many times. The chain carries TRBV7-2 and TRBJ1-4; D gene unclear. The ends were cut back, 1 base at V and 0 bases at J, with 6 bases in the middle. This CDR3 contains 15 residues. Germline-derived CDR1 and CDR2 are SGHTA and FQGNSA. CDR3 sequence (DNA): TGTGCCAGCAGCTTAGGTCTGGCAACTAATGAAAAACTGTTTTTT. It is translated as CASSLGLATNEKLFF.

In its sample, this clonotype was seen many times. The chain employs TRBV20-1 and TRBJ2-5; the D is unclear. This CDR3 spans 13 amino acids. Germline CDR1 reads DFQATT; CDR2 reads SNEGSKA (reference sequence). Trimming took off 2 bases at V and 1 base at J, with 8 bases between the two ends. The CDR3 nucleotides are TGCAGTGCTAGACGATCAGTCCAAGAGACCCAGTACTTC. Encoded protein: CSARRSVQETQYF.

This clonotype has a handful of counts. This chain uses TRBV30 with TRBJ2-7, with D possibly matching TRBD1 (6 bases). This CDR3 is built from 14 residues. Germline V gene data show CDR1 as GTSNPN and CDR2 as SVGIG (reference sequence). Trimming took off 2 bases at V and 2 bases at J, with 13 bases between the two ends. CDR3 protein: CAWSRGTKAYEQYF. The CDR3 DNA is TGTGCCTGGAGTAGGGGGACGAAAGCCTACGAGCAGTACTTC. Variable domain in full (rest from reference TRBV30 and TRBJ2-7): SQTIHQWPATLVQPVGSPLSLECTVEGTSNPNLYWYRQAAGRGLQLLFYSVGIGQISSEVPQNLSASRPQDRQFILSSKKLLLSDSGFYLCAWSRGTKAYEQYFGPGTRLTVT.

In its sample, this clonotype was seen many times. The chain links TRBV6-2 or TRBV6-3 to TRBJ2-2; no firm D call. V was cut by 8 bases and J by 2 bases, with 12 bases left in between. Germline V gives CDR1 MNHEY, CDR2 SVGEGT. The CDR3 sequence is 14 residues long. CDR3: CASSLLLNTGELFF. In nucleotides, the CDR3 is TGTGCCAGCTCGCTACTTTTAAACACCGGGGAGCTGTTTTTT.

Ten or more counts support this clonotype. This chain joins TRBV29-1 and TRBJ2-2; D ambiguous. The CDR3 is 12 residues long. Trimming shortened V by 4 bases and J by 2 bases, and 5 bases separated the two germline ends. Germline loops: CDR1 SQVTM, CDR2 ANQGSEA. CDR3 coding DNA: TGCAGCGTTGCCCAAAACACCGGGGAGCTGTTTTTT. It encodes CSVAQNTGELFF.

This clonotype occurred many times. The genes are TRBV2 and TRBJ1-2; no reliable D call. This CDR3 is built from 13 residues. The V gene lost 1 base and the J gene lost 4 bases, with 7 bases spanning the gap. Germline loops: CDR1 SNHLY, CDR2 FYNNEI. CDR3 bases: TGTGCCAGCAGTGAAGATGCAACCTATGGCTACACCTTC. Translated, it gives CASSEDATYGYTF. The full variable domain, completed using reference TRBV2 and TRBJ1-2, is EPEVTQTPSHQVTQMGQEVILRCVPISNHLYFYWYRQILGQKVEFLVSFYNNEISEKSEIFDDQFSVERPDGSNFTLKIRSTKLEDSAMYFCASSEDATYGYTFGSGTRLTVV.

As concerns this clonotype: A read error may explain this, as a much larger clone is one base away. The chain is built from TRBV4-2 and TRBJ2-2; a weak D match, TRBD2 (6 bases). CDR1 is LGHNA and CDR2 is YNFKEQ in the germline V gene. V dropped 1 base and J dropped 4 bases, with 16 bases sitting between them. The CDR3 is 17 residues long. The CDR3, as DNA: TGTGCCAGCAGCCAAGGAAGTCGGTCTAGCGCCACCGGGGAGCTGTTTTTT. It yields the protein CASSQGSRSSATGELFF.

A remark on this clonotype: This may come from a read error, since a much larger clone is one base off. V usage is TRBV5-8 and J usage is TRBJ1-2; D ambiguous. This CDR3 comprises 13 residues. The germline V gene encodes CDR1 SGHTS and CDR2 YDEGEE. The V and J ends lost 3 bases and 4 bases respectively, with 10 bases between them. CDR3: CASSSKARYGYTF. The CDR3 DNA follows: TGTGCCAGCAGCTCCAAGGCCCGCTATGGCTACACCTTC. The full variable domain, completed using reference TRBV5-8 and TRBJ1-2, is EAGVTQSPTHLIKTRGQQATLRCSPISGHTSVYWYQQALGLGLQFLLWYDEGEERNRGNFPPRFSGRQFPNYSSELNVNALELEDSALYLCASSSKARYGYTFGSGTRLTVV.

This chain joins TRBV20-1 and TRBJ1-1; D not resolved. Germline V gives CDR1 DFQATT, CDR2 SNEGSKA (reference sequence). This CDR3 contains 14 residues. V was clipped by 6 bases and J by 2 bases, with 16 bases between them. The CDR3 sequence: CSADSLKSNTEAFF. The DNA of the CDR3 is TGCAGTGCAGATTCCCTTAAGTCAAACACTGAAGCTTTCTTT.

The chain employs TRBV28 and TRBJ1-2; TRBD1 matches 7 bases. This CDR3 spans 13 amino acids. Per the germline V gene, CDR1 is MDHEN and CDR2 is SYDVKM. Trimming cost V 1 base and J 6 bases; bases outside gene matches: 2. This chain's CDR3 is CASSLYRGDGYTF. CDR3 DNA sequence: TGTGCCAGCAGTTTATACAGGGGCGATGGCTACACCTTC.

This clonotype is labeled medium-sized (0.01 to 0.1%). The chain recombines TRBV7-8 with TRBJ1-6; no reliable D call. CDR1 is SGHVS, CDR2 FQNEAQ, per germline. V was shortened by 1 base and J by 10 bases, with 14 bases between the two germline ends. The CDR3 extends over 15 amino acids. This chain's CDR3 is CASSLDDDLRSPLHF. The CDR3, as DNA: TGTGCCAGCAGCTTAGATGACGATCTAAGATCACCCCTCCACTTT.